This T cell receptor beta chain derives from a study of cytomegalovirus exposure and HLA in healthy donors. Study-level findings and limits: Researchers reported that a few CMV-associated chains were confirmed in vitro as CMV antigen-specific. Whilst most TCR sequences proved rare, a subset of public TCRs occurred across many donors. It was 164 TCR beta chains that were listed as cytomegalovirus-associated.

Worth noting for this clone: The antigen is unknown.

Profiling relied on immunoSEQ multiplex PCR, and the TCRdb table lists in-frame clones only, not all of them. The table shows 110,000 to 150,000 clones, with roughly 89% occurring only once. This TCR derives from a woman between 18 and 30 years old in good health and CMV-seropositive. What was sequenced was PBMCs.

CDR3 DNA: TGTGCCAGCAGCTTCAACCTCCGGGACAGGGGGCTTAGGGACAATGAGCAGTTCTTC. Its translation: CASSFNLRDRGLRDNEQFF. The chain recombines TRBV11-2 with TRBJ2-1; TRBD1 aligns across 12 bases. Germline-derived CDR1 and CDR2 are SGHAT and FQNNGV. The CDR3 has 19 residues. V shed 3 bases and J 5 bases; nucleotides not matched to a gene: 14.